The next 8 T cell receptor beta chains were all read from a single sample in a study of cytomegalovirus exposure and HLA in healthy donors. It was with 60 Vbeta and 13 Jbeta primers that the PCR ran. The assay was immunoSEQ multiplex PCR, and TCRdb's table has in-frame clones only and misses some. This table holds 130,000 or so clones. The sample taken for sequencing was PBMCs. These receptors all come from a woman aged 18-29 years in good health and CMV-seronegative.

The chain combines TRBV13 with TRBJ2-6, with TRBD1 identical over 7 bases. The CDR3 extends over 16 amino acids. Trimming cost V 0 bases and J 2 bases; bases outside gene matches: 1. Germline values: CDR1 PRHDT, CDR2 FYEKMQ (reference sequence). The CDR3 nucleotides are TGTGCCAGCAGCTTAGGTACAGGGGCTGGGGCCAACGTCCTGACTTTC. It specifies CASSLGTGAGANVLTF.

The rearrangement joins TRBV11-3 to TRBJ2-1, with 8 positions matching TRBD2. The CDR3 sequence is 17 residues long. CDR1 and CDR2 (germline): SGHNT, YENEEA. Losses at the gene ends were 6 bases for V and 0 bases for J; bases not matched to a gene: 10. The CDR3 DNA reads TGTGCCAGCAGTTCGACCTTAGCGGGAAGCTCCTACAATGAGCAGTTCTTC. Encoded protein: CASSSTLAGSSYNEQFF.

The CDR3, as DNA: TGTGCCAGCAGCTCCTGGGGGGGGGAGAACACCGGGGAGCTGTTTTTT. This sequence encodes CASSSWGGENTGELFF. This chain uses TRBV7-6 with TRBJ2-2, with 7 bases aligning to TRBD2. This CDR3 contains 16 residues. The germline V gene encodes CDR1 SGHVS and CDR2 FNYEAQ. Germline trimming cut 4 bases from V and 1 base from J; bases unmatched to any gene: 6.

To note about this clone: Mismatch with germline at one junction end may stem from a read error. This rearrangement joins TRBV9 to TRBJ1-5; tentatively, D is TRBD1 (6 bases). The CDR3 contains 14 residues. Germline assignment: CDR1 SGDLS and CDR2 YYNGEE. The CDR3 coding sequence is TGTGCCGGCAGCGCGTGGGACACCAATCAGCCCCAGCATTTT. It encodes CAGSAWDTNQPQHF.

V and J are TRBV18 and TRBJ1-2; D is undetermined. This CDR3 region has 14 residues. From germline, CDR1 is KGHSH and CDR2 LQKENI. Trimming stripped 3 bases from V and 3 bases from J, with 11 bases between. CDR3 nucleotide sequence: TGTGCCAGCTCACCGGGGAGTCGGGACTATGGCTACACCTTC. Its translation: CASSPGSRDYGYTF. The full variable domain, in which reference TRBV18 and TRBJ1-2 provide the parts outside the CDR3, is NAGVMQNPRHLVRRRGQEARLRCSPMKGHSHVYWYRQLPEEGLKFMVYLQKENIIDESGMPKERFSAEFPKEGPSILRIQQVVRGDSAAYFCASSPGSRDYGYTFGSGTRLTVV.

V is TRBV9 and J is TRBJ2-7, with TRBD1 matching over 9 bases. Germline-derived CDR1 and CDR2 are SGDLS and YYNGEE. Trimming cost V 4 bases and J 4 bases; bases outside gene matches: 12. The CDR3 runs to 16 residues. The CDR3: CASSPRTGEGSYEQYF. The CDR3 nucleotides are TGTGCCAGCAGCCCCCGGACAGGGGAGGGTTCGTACGAGCAGTACTTC.

This rearrangement joins TRBV6-1 to TRBJ2-1; unclear D gene. The germline V gene encodes CDR1 MNHNS and CDR2 SASEGT. The CDR3 has 12 amino acids. V was cut by 5 bases and J by 6 bases, with 8 bases left in between. In DNA form, the CDR3 reads TGTGCCAGCAGTCGCAGTTCCAATGAGCAGTTCTTC. It translates to CASSRSSNEQFF.

The chain links TRBV6-6 to TRBJ2-7; TRBD2 is a possible D gene (6 bases). The CDR3 consists of 14 residues. The germline CDR1 and CDR2 sequences are MNHNY and SVGAGI (reference sequence). The V gene lost 0 bases and the J gene lost 5 bases, with 11 bases spanning the gap. The CDR3 DNA reads as TGTGCCAGCAGTTACTCTGGAGGGAGTAACGAGCAGTACTTC. It encodes CASSYSGGSNEQYF.